This TCR beta chain comes out of a study of T cell repertoires in cytomegalovirus infection. Study as a whole: In public TCR beta signatures, there were indications of both CMV infection and matching HLA type.

Note on this clonotype: The antigen is undetermined.

TCRdb re-called the reads with MiXCR, one entry per CDR3 protein. The sample consists of roughly 180,000 distinct CDR3 sequences, about 28% of them appearing once. The junction had 8 bases not matched to a gene; V was cut back by 2 bases and J by 4 bases. Germline CDR1 is MNHEY and CDR2 is SVGAGI. This CDR3 spans 17 amino acids. Notes on the study in general: HLA-C-restricted CMV clonotypes gave the most frequent clonotype in two of eight donors.

This receptor was obtained from a human donor in good health (CMV status not recorded). Some clones in this sample may be carry-over from other donors' samples. The specimen was PBMCs. The rearrangement uses TRBV6-5 and TRBJ2-2; 9 bases agree with TRBD1. As DNA, the CDR3 is TGTGCCAGCAGTTACACCCCCGGGACAGGGACCACCGGGGAGCTGTTTTTT. It yields the protein CASSYTPGTGTTGELFF.